A selection of T cell receptor beta chains follows, all from one sample in a study of blood T cell repertoires in COVID-19. Some clones are missing from TCRdb's copy, which holds only in-frame ones; the method was immunoSEQ multiplex PCR. In the table there are about 86,000 clones, more than 85% of which are singletons. The sample was PBMCs or T cells enriched from blood (not recorded which). Receptors originate from a woman between 50 and 59 years old with acute COVID-19. The CDR3 runs from the conserved cysteine through the conserved F or W. The D gene is left open where the match is weak. A row's size may be missing; if present it is once, few, many or a size class.

abundance	v_gene	j_gene	d_gene	CDR3aa	CDR3nt
NA	TRBV12-3/TRBV12-4	TRBJ1-1	NA	CASSYAVNTEAFF	TGTGCCAGCAGTTATGCAGTGAACACTGAAGCTTTCTTT
NA	TRBV29-1	TRBJ2-1	NA	CSAGGGKDEQFF	TGCAGCGCAGGTGGGGGGAAGGATGAGCAGTTCTTC
NA	TRBV9	TRBJ2-3	NA	CASSAQPLSGTDTQYF	TGTGCCAGCAGCGCCCAACCCCTGTCGGGCACAGATACGCAGTATTTT
NA	TRBV2	TRBJ2-1	TRBD2	CAGTGLAPNNEQFF	TGTGCCGGAACCGGACTAGCGCCCAACAATGAGCAGTTCTTC
NA	TRBV6-5	TRBJ1-1	NA	CASKTGNTEAFF	TGTGCCAGCAAAACAGGGAACACTGAAGCTTTCTTT
NA	TRBV5-1	TRBJ1-6	NA	CASSLDWRFKGSPLHF	TGCGCCAGCAGCTTGGATTGGAGGTTCAAGGGTTCACCCCTCCACTTT
NA	TRBV28	TRBJ1-5	TRBD1	CASLQSGGNQPQHF	TGTGCCAGCCTCCAATCAGGGGGTAATCAGCCCCAGCATTTT
NA	TRBV27	TRBJ1-3	TRBD1	CASKLAGGVQSGNTIYF	TGTGCCAGCAAGCTTGCAGGGGGCGTTCAGTCTGGAAACACCATATATTTT
once	TRBV6-2/TRBV6-3	TRBJ2-7	NA	CASSYSTGGIGSYEQYF	TGTGCCAGCAGTTACTCGACCGGCGGGATTGGGTCCTACGAGCAGTACTTC
NA	TRBV3-1/TRBV3-2	TRBJ2-3	NA	CASSHAGGTDTQYF	TGTGCCAGCAGCCACGCAGGGGGGACAGATACGCAGTATTTT
NA	TRBV19	TRBJ1-4	TRBD1	CASRPAGTGDNEKLFF	TGTGCCAGTAGACCCGCGGGGACAGGGGATAATGAAAAACTGTTTTTT
few	TRBV7-9	TRBJ2-3	NA	CASSLDRQVADTQYF	TGTGCCAGCAGCTTAGATCGCCAGGTCGCAGATACGCAGTATTTT
NA	TRBV4-3	TRBJ2-3	NA	CASSQDPLESDTQYF	TGCGCCAGCAGCCAAGATCCACTAGAATCAGATACGCAGTATTTT
NA	TRBV10-3	TRBJ1-2	NA	CAISESGGIPNYGYTF	TGTGCCATCAGTGAGTCAGGAGGGATCCCTAACTATGGCTACACCTTC
once	TRBV27	TRBJ2-5	NA	CASSDSNRETQYF	TGTGCCAGCAGTGACAGCAATAGAGAGACCCAGTACTTC
NA	TRBV3-1/TRBV3-2	TRBJ1-2	TRBD1	CASSLQGDGYTF	TGTGCCAGCAGCCTACAGGGGGATGGCTACACCTTC
NA	TRBV10-3	TRBJ2-7	TRBD1	CAGRGGQDYEQYF	TGTGCCGGACGTGGGGGACAGGACTACGAGCAGTACTTC
NA	TRBV2	TRBJ2-7	TRBD2	CASSASLAGVEQYF	TGTGCCAGCAGTGCTTCACTAGCGGGAGTTGAACAGTACTTC
NA	TRBV7-3	TRBJ1-1	TRBD1	CASSLRQGTEAFF	TGTGCCAGCAGCTTAAGACAGGGGACTGAAGCTTTCTTT
NA	TRBV11-1	TRBJ2-7	NA	CASNEGVAYEQYF	TGTGCCAGCAATGAAGGGGTTGCCTACGAGCAGTACTTC
once	TRBV20-1	TRBJ1-2	NA	CSANSHYGYTF	TGCAGTGCTAATAGCCACTATGGCTACACCTTC
once	TRBV30	TRBJ1-2	TRBD1	CAWSVRGQGTYGYTF	TGTGCCTGGAGTGTACGGGGACAGGGGACCTATGGCTACACCTTC
NA	TRBV2	TRBJ2-7	NA	CASVDYSYEQYF	TGTGCCAGCGTAGACTACTCCTACGAGCAGTACTTC
NA	TRBV6-5	TRBJ1-5	NA	CASSLQGRQPQHF	TGTGCCAGCAGTCTCCAGGGTCGTCAGCCCCAGCATTTT
NA	TRBV12-1	TRBJ2-1	NA	CAPAPGLAYNEQFF	TGTGCCCCGGCCCCGGGACTAGCCTACAATGAGCAGTTCTTC
NA	TRBV12-3/TRBV12-4	TRBJ1-2	NA	CASSLDNYGYTF	TGTGCCAGCAGCCTAGACAACTATGGCTACACCTTC
NA	TRBV7-8	TRBJ2-3	NA	CASSLANAGDTQYF	TGTGCCAGCAGCTTAGCGAATGCGGGAGATACGCAGTATTTT
NA	TRBV5-1	TRBJ1-1	NA	CASSSGLSGTEAFF	TGCGCCAGCAGCTCTGGCCTCTCGGGAACTGAAGCTTTCTTT
NA	TRBV12-3/TRBV12-4	TRBJ1-1	NA	CASRSTRAGFF	TGTGCCAGCAGGTCGACCCGGGCGGGTTTCTTT
NA	TRBV6-5	TRBJ2-7	TRBD1	CASSYSRTGGTEQYF	TGTGCCAGCAGTTACTCTAGGACAGGTGGGACCGAGCAGTACTTC
once	TRBV27	TRBJ1-1	NA	CASSLREVSNTEAFF	TGTGCCAGCAGTTTGAGGGAGGTAAGCAACACTGAAGCTTTCTTT
NA	TRBV19	TRBJ2-5	NA	CASSLNLRETQYF	TGTGCCAGTAGTTTAAATTTGCGAGAGACCCAGTACTTC
NA	TRBV7-2	TRBJ2-5	TRBD1	CASRRTGFETQYF	TGTGCCAGCAGGAGGACAGGGTTTGAGACCCAGTACTTC
NA	TRBV7-6	TRBJ2-1	TRBD2	CASSLTSGRGGNEQFF	TGTGCCAGCAGCTTAACTAGCGGGAGGGGGGGCAATGAGCAGTTCTTC
NA	TRBV19	TRBJ1-2	NA	CASRASPTGLNYGYTF	TGTGCCAGTAGAGCCTCTCCCACGGGACTCAACTATGGCTACACCTTC
NA	TRBV15	TRBJ2-1	NA	CATTEGSYNEQFF	TGTGCCACCACGGAGGGGTCCTACAATGAGCAGTTCTTC
once	TRBV7-6	TRBJ2-7	NA	CASSLARPAGTHEQYF	TGTGCCAGCAGCTTAGCCCGTCCGGCGGGAACCCACGAGCAGTACTTC
once	TRBV19	TRBJ1-2	NA	CASSIDGSYGYTF	TGTGCCAGTAGTATTGATGGCAGCTATGGCTACACCTTC
NA	TRBV11-2	TRBJ2-6	NA	CASSLGLSWSPSGANVLTF	TGTGCCAGCAGCTTAGGTTTATCATGGAGTCCCTCTGGGGCCAACGTCCTGACTTTC
NA	TRBV19	TRBJ1-2	TRBD1	CASRTIQGNYGYTF	TGTGCCAGTAGAACTATACAGGGGAACTATGGCTACACCTTC
NA	TRBV5-1	TRBJ1-1	TRBD1	CASSLEGALVRAFF	TGCGCCAGCAGCTTGGAGGGGGCCTTGGTTCGGGCTTTCTTT
NA	TRBV3-1/TRBV3-2	TRBJ2-6	TRBD1	CASSHSLGTVSPGANVLTF	TGTGCCAGCAGCCACTCCCTCGGGACAGTAAGCCCTGGGGCCAACGTCCTGACTTTC
NA	TRBV5-1	TRBJ2-1	TRBD2	CASSAGGLAGGTSYNEQFF	TGCGCCAGCAGCGCGGGGGGACTAGCGGGAGGAACCTCCTACAATGAGCAGTTCTTC
few	TRBV27	TRBJ2-5	TRBD1	CASSLGTGGQETQYF	TGTGCCAGCAGTTTAGGGACAGGGGGCCAGGAGACCCAGTACTTC
NA	TRBV5-1	TRBJ2-7	NA	CASSLAIGAYEQYF	TGCGCCAGCAGCCTGGCTATCGGGGCCTACGAGCAGTACTTC
NA	TRBV25-1	TRBJ1-2	NA	CASSDRVDYGYTF	TGTGCCAGCAGTGACAGGGTGGACTATGGCTACACCTTC
NA	TRBV6-1	TRBJ1-1	NA	CASSDWGRNTEAFF	TGTGCCAGCAGTGATTGGGGGAGGAATACTGAAGCTTTCTTT
NA	TRBV7-9	TRBJ1-2	NA	CASQPGLTYGYTF	TGTGCCAGCCAACCAGGGTTAACCTATGGCTACACCTTC
NA	TRBV7-2	TRBJ2-2	NA	CASSSADSHTGELFF	TGTGCCAGCAGCTCGGCGGACTCTCACACCGGGGAGCTGTTTTTT
few	TRBV24-1	TRBJ2-3	NA	CATSDLIGGGIGTDTQYF	TGTGCCACCAGTGATTTAATCGGTGGCGGGATTGGGACAGATACGCAGTATTTT
NA	TRBV5-6	TRBJ1-5	NA	CASSSTGNQPQHF	TGTGCCAGCAGCTCCACAGGAAATCAGCCCCAGCATTTT
NA	TRBV18	TRBJ2-3	NA	CASSHSRGTSTDTQYF	TGTGCCAGCTCACACTCCAGGGGGACTAGCACAGATACGCAGTATTTT
NA	TRBV29-1	TRBJ1-4	NA	CSVTPGRGLSEKLFF	TGCAGCGTTACACCCGGGCGGGGGCTCAGTGAAAAACTGTTTTTT